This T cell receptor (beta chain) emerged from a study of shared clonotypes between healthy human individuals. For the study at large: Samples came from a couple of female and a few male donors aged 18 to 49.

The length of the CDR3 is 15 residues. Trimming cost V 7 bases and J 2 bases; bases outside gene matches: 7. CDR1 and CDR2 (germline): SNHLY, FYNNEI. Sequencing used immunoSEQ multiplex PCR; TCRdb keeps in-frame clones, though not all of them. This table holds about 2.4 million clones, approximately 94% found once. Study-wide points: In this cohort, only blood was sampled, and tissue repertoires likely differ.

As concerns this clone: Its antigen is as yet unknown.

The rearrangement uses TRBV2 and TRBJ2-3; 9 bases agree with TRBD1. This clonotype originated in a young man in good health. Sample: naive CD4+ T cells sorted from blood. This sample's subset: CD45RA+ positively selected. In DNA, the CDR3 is TGTGCCAGCACTATGGACAGGGGTAACACAGATACGCAGTATTTT. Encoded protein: CASTMDRGNTDTQYF. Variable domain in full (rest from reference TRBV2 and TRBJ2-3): EPEVTQTPSHQVTQMGQEVILRCVPISNHLYFYWYRQILGQKVEFLVSFYNNEISEKSEIFDDQFSVERPDGSNFTLKIRSTKLEDSAMYFCASTMDRGNTDTQYFGPGTRLTVL.